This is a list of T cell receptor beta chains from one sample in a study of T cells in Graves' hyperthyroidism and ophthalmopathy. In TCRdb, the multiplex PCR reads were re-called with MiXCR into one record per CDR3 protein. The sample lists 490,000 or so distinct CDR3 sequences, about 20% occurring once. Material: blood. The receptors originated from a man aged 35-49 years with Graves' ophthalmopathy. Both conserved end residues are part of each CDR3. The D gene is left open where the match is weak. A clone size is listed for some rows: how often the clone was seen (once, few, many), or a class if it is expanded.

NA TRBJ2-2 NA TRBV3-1 CASSQRGGRSSGELFF TGTGCCAGCAGCCAAAGGGGGGGAAGGTCGTCCGGGGAGCTGTTTTTT
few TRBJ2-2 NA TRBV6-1 CASSFKQGGTGELFF TGTGCCAGCAGTTTCAAGCAGGGTGGCACCGGGGAGCTGTTTTTT
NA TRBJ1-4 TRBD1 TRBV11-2 CASSLDRKKLFF TGTGCCAGCAGCCTGGACAGGAAAAAACTGTTTTTT
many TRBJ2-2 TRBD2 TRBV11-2 CASSLSGSGELFF TGTGCCAGCAGCTTAAGCGGGAGCGGGGAGCTGTTTTTT
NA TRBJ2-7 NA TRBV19 CASSMVLYEQYF TGTGCCAGTAGTATGGTGTTGTACGAGCAGTACTTC
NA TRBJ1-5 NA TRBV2 CASSGSRSNQPQHF TGTGCCAGCAGTGGCAGCAGGAGCAATCAGCCCCAGCATTTT
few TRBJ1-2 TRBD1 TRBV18 CASSPVFTGQGYNNYGYTF TGTGCCAGCTCACCAGTGTTCACCGGACAGGGGTATAATAACTATGGCTACACCTTC
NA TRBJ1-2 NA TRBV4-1 CASSRTDGSYGYTF TGCGCCAGCAGCCGAACGGACGGATCCTATGGCTACACCTTC
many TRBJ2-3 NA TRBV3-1 CASSRVGDTQYF TGTGCCAGCAGCCGAGTCGGAGATACGCAGTATTTT
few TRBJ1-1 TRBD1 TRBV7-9 CASSLGGSWGQMNTEAFF TGTGCCAGCAGCTTAGGCGGCAGTTGGGGACAGATGAACACTGAAGCTTTCTTT
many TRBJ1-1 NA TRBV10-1 CASSVNRANTEAFF TGCGCCAGCAGTGTGAATAGGGCGAACACTGAAGCTTTCTTT
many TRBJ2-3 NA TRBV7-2 CASRVLAGDTQYF TGTGCCAGCAGAGTACTAGCTGGGGATACGCAGTATTTT
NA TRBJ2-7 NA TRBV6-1 CASSIVSSFYEQYF TGTGCCAGCAGTATAGTCAGCTCATTCTACGAGCAGTACTTC
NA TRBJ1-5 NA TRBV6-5 CASSYSRNQPQHF TGTGCCAGCAGTTACTCCCGAAATCAGCCCCAGCATTTT
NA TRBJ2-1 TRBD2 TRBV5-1 CASSSSTSGSWGSYNEQFF TGCGCCAGCAGCTCCTCGACTAGCGGGAGTTGGGGCTCCTACAATGAGCAGTTCTTC
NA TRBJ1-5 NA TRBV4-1 CASSSTDSSDQPQHF TGCGCCAGCAGCTCCACGGACAGTTCAGATCAGCCCCAGCATTTT
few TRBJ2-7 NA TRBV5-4 CASSAGTRLLYEQYF TGTGCCAGCAGCGCTGGGACTCGCCTCCTCTACGAGCAGTACTTC
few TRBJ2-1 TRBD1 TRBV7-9 CASSSLPGQGRSLDNEQFF TGTGCCAGCAGCTCCCTCCCGGGACAGGGGCGATCTTTGGACAATGAGCAGTTCTTC
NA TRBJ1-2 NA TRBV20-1 CSATPPLAGTANGYTF TGCAGTGCTACGCCTCCTTTGGCGGGGACGGCCAATGGCTACACCTTC
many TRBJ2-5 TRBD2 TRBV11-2 CASSPRGGDKETQYF TGTGCCAGCAGCCCTCGTGGGGGGGATAAAGAGACCCAGTACTTC
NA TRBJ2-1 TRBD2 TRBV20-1 CSGTSGSINEQFF TGCAGTGGGACTAGCGGGAGTATTAATGAGCAGTTCTTC
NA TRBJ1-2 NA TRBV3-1 CASSQPRTRYGYTF TGTGCCAGCAGCCAACCACGGACACGTTATGGCTACACCTTC
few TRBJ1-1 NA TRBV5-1 CASSSSATGKNTEAFF TGCGCCAGCAGCTCCTCCGCGACGGGGAAGAACACTGAAGCTTTCTTT
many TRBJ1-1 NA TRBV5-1 CASTLNTEAFF TGCGCCAGCACCCTTAACACTGAAGCTTTCTTT
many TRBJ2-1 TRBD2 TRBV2 CASSEEGGRGYNEQFF TGTGCCAGCAGTGAAGAAGGCGGGAGGGGGTACAATGAGCAGTTCTTC
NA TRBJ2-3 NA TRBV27 CASSTVPGTQYF TGTGCCAGCAGTACGGTGCCAGGTACGCAGTATTTT
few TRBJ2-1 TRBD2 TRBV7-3 CASSLTSTSGPYNEQFF TGTGCCAGCAGCTTAACCTCGACTAGCGGCCCCTACAATGAGCAGTTCTTC
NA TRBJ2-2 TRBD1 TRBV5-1 CASSPSPTGQGNTGELFF TGCGCCAGCAGCCCTTCCCCAACGGGACAGGGGAACACCGGGGAGCTGTTTTTT
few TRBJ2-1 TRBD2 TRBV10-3 CAISGLAGGQSYNEQFF TGTGCCATCAGTGGACTAGCGGGGGGTCAATCCTACAATGAGCAGTTCTTC
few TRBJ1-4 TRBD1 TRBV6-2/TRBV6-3 CASSYSDRVGEKLFF TGTGCCAGCAGTTACTCGGACAGGGTCGGTGAAAAACTGTTTTTT
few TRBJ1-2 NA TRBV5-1 CASSLANQENGYTF TGCGCCAGCAGCTTGGCGAATCAGGAGAATGGCTACACCTTC
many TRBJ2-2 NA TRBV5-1 CASFEPPNTGELFF TGCGCCAGCTTTGAGCCTCCGAACACCGGGGAGCTGTTTTTT
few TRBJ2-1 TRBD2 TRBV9 CASSYLGLAGGTSYNEQFF TGTGCCAGCAGCTACCTGGGACTAGCGGGGGGTACCTCCTACAATGAGCAGTTCTTC
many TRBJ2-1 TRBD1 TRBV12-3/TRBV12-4 CASSSTGLAYNEQFF TGTGCCAGCAGTTCGACAGGGCTCGCCTACAATGAGCAGTTCTTC
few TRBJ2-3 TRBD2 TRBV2 CASSSGTRDTDTQYF TGTGCCAGCAGCTCCGGGACTAGAGACACAGATACGCAGTATTTT
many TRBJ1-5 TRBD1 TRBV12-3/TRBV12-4 CASSPQQGIQPQHF TGTGCCAGCAGCCCCCAACAGGGGATTCAGCCCCAGCATTTT
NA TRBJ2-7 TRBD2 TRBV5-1 CASSLGGEGGYEQYF TGCGCCAGCAGCTTGGGGGGGGAGGGCGGCTACGAGCAGTACTTC
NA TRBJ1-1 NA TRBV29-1 CSVERVVEAFF TGCAGCGTTGAAAGGGTGGTTGAAGCTTTCTTT
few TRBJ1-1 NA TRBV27 CASSSGFLGTEAFF TGTGCCAGCAGTTCAGGGTTTTTGGGCACTGAAGCTTTCTTT
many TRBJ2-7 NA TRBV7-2 CASSLPSKTYEQYF TGTGCCAGCAGCTTACCCTCGAAGACCTACGAGCAGTACTTC
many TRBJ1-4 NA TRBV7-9 CASSLRRESEKLFF TGTGCCAGCAGCTTACGGAGGGAGAGTGAAAAACTGTTTTTT